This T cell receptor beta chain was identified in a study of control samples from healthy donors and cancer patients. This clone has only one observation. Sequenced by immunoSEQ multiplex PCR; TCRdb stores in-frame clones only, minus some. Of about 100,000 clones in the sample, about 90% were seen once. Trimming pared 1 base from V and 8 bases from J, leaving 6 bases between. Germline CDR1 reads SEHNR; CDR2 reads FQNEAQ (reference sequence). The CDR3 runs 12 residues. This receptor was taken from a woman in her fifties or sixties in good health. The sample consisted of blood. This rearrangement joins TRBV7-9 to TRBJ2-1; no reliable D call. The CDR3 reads CASSLDPDEQFF. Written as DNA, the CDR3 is TGTGCCAGCAGCTTAGATCCCGATGAGCAGTTCTTC.